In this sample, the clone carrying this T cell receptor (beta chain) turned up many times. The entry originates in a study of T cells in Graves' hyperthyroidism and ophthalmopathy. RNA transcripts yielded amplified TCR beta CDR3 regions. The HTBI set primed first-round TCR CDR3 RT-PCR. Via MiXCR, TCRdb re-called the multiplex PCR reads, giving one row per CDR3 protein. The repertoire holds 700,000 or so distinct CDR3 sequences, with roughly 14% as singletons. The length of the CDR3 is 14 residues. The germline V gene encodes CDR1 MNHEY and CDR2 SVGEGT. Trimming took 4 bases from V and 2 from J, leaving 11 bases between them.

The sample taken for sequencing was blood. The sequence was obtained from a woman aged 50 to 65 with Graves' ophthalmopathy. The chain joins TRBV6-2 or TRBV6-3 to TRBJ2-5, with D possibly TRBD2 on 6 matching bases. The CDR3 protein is CASSSGVGQETQYF. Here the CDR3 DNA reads TGTGCCAGCAGTTCGGGAGTGGGACAAGAGACCCAGTACTTC.